This T cell receptor (beta chain) emerged from a study of T cells in Graves' hyperthyroidism and ophthalmopathy. Template material for amplifying TCR beta CDR3 regions consisted of RNA transcripts. HTBI primers were the set used in a first-round RT-PCR of the TCR CDR3. One entry per CDR3 protein, called by TCRdb with MiXCR from the multiplex PCR reads. The sample lists around 300,000 distinct CDR3 sequences; roughly 19% were seen once. Enrolled ophthalmopathy patients presented with a Clinical Activity Score of at least 3, a NOSPECS grade of at least 4, and disease duration under 3 months. Patients having uncontrolled infection, another autoimmune disease, pregnancy or lactation were not included. Diagnoses used clinical symptoms, serum thyroxine and TRAb, thyroid ultrasound and orbital computed tomography. From less than 13 ml of fresh peripheral blood, PBMCs were isolated. V gave up 6 bases and J gave up 2 bases, with 14 bases separating them. The germline CDR1 and CDR2 sequences are SNHLY and FYNNEI. The CDR3 runs 14 residues.

This TCR derives from a man in his forties or fifties with Graves' ophthalmopathy. The sequenced sample consisted of blood. The chain is built from TRBV2 and TRBJ2-7; the D is unclear. CDR3 nucleotides: TGTGCCAGCAGGCTGGGATCAGGCACCTACGAGCAGTACTTC. The encoded protein is CASRLGSGTYEQYF. Together with reference TRBV2 and TRBJ2-7, the CDR3 gives the full variable domain: EPEVTQTPSHQVTQMGQEVILRCVPISNHLYFYWYRQILGQKVEFLVSFYNNEISEKSEIFDDQFSVERPDGSNFTLKIRSTKLEDSAMYFCASRLGSGTYEQYFGPGTRLTVT.